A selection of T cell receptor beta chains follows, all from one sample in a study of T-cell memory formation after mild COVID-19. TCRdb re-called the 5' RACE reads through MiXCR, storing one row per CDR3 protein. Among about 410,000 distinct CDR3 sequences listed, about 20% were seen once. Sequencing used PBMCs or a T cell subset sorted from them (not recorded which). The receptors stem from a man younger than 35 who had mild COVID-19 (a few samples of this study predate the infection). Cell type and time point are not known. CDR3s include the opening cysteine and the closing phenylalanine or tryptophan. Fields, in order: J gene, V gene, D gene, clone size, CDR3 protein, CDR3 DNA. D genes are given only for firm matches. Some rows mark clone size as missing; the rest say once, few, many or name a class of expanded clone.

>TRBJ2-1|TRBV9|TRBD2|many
CASSSRLAGNEQFF
TGTGCCAGCAGCTCTCGACTAGCCGGCAATGAGCAGTTCTTC
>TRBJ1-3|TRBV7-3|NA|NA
CASSEGSSGNTIYF
TGTGCCAGCAGCGAAGGGAGCTCTGGAAACACCATATATTTT
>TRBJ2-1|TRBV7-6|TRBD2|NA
CASSLSVAGGLYEQFF
TGTGCCAGCAGCTTATCTGTAGCGGGGGGGCTTTATGAGCAGTTCTTC
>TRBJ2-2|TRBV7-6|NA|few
CASSRTGYTGELFF
TGTGCCAGCAGCCGAACGGGATACACCGGGGAGCTGTTTTTT
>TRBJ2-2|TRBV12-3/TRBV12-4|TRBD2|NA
CASSFWSGGTGELFF
TGTGCCAGCAGTTTCTGGAGCGGGGGTACCGGGGAGCTGTTTTTT
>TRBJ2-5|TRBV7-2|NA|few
CASSLAIWETQYF
TGTGCCAGCAGCTTAGCTATTTGGGAGACCCAGTACTTC
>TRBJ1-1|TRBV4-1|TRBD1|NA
CASSPRTGALNTEAFF
TGCGCCAGCAGCCCCCGGACAGGGGCCTTGAACACTGAAGCTTTCTTT
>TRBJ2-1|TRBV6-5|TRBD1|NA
CASSYGPWTGGNEQFF
TGTGCCAGCAGTTACGGACCCTGGACAGGGGGGAATGAGCAGTTCTTC
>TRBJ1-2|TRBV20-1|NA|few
CSARSPWSANYGYTF
TGCAGTGCTAGAAGCCCCTGGAGCGCTAACTATGGCTACACCTTC
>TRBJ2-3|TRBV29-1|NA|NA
CSVELVTTDTQYF
TGCAGCGTTGAACTGGTAACCACAGATACGCAGTATTTT
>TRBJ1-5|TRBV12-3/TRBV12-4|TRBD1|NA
CASSRPGTGNQPQHF
TGTGCCAGCAGCCGACCCGGGACAGGCAATCAGCCCCAGCATTTT
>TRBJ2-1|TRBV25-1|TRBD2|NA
CASSESKRGSWEQFF
TGTGCCAGCAGTGAATCGAAGCGGGGAAGTTGGGAGCAGTTCTTC
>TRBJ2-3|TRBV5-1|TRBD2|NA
CASRTPTSGGPTDTQYF
TGCGCCAGCCGCACCCCAACCAGCGGGGGGCCCACAGATACGCAGTATTTT
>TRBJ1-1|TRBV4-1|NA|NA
CASSQVYPGTEAFF
TGCGCCAGCAGCCAAGTTTATCCGGGGACTGAAGCTTTCTTT
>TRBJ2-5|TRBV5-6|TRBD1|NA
CASSPTMRTGQLLGTQYF
TGTGCCAGCAGCCCGACAATGAGGACAGGCCAGCTTTTAGGGACCCAGTACTTC
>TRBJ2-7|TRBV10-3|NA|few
CAISDYRSYEQYF
TGTGCCATCAGTGATTACAGGTCCTACGAGCAGTACTTC
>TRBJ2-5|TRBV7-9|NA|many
CASSWASGSGETQYF
TGTGCCAGCAGCTGGGCAAGCGGGTCGGGGGAGACCCAGTACTTC
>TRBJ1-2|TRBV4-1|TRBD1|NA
CASSVGQGVGNYGYTF
TGCGCCAGCAGCGTCGGACAGGGGGTCGGAAACTATGGCTACACCTTC
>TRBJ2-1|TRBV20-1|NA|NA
CSARSRVRGDEQFF
TGCAGTGCTAGATCGCGCGTCAGGGGAGATGAGCAGTTCTTC
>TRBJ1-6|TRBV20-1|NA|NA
CSARDDTGVDSPLHF
TGCAGTGCTAGAGATGACACAGGAGTCGATTCACCCCTCCACTTT
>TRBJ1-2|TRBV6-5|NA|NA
CASSSWGSSGYTF
TGTGCCAGCAGTTCCTGGGGCTCTTCGGGCTACACCTTC
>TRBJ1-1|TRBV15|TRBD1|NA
CATSRDPGQGNTEAFF
TGTGCCACCAGCAGAGATCCGGGACAGGGGAACACTGAAGCTTTCTTT
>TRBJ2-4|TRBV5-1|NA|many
CASSLGWGNIQYF
TGCGCCAGCAGCTTGGGTTGGGGAAACATTCAGTACTTC
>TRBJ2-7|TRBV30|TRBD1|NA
CACSRTGGLDEQYF
TGTGCCTGCTCCAGGACAGGGGGCCTCGACGAGCAGTACTTC
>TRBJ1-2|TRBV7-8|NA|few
CASSSDNYGYTF
TGTGCCAGCAGCTCGGATAACTATGGCTACACCTTC
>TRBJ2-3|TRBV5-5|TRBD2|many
CASSSPGTSGGSTDTQYF
TGTGCCAGCAGCTCCCCGGGAACTAGCGGGGGGAGTACAGATACGCAGTATTTT
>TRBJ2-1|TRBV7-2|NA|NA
CASSIQGSDNEQFF
TGTGCCAGCAGCATACAGGGATCTGACAATGAGCAGTTCTTC
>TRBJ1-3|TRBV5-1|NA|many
CASSLAGVSGNTIYF
TGTGCCAGCAGCTTAGCCGGCGTCTCTGGAAACACCATATATTTT
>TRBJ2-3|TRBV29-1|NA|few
CSVMRGSTDTQYF
TGCAGCGTTATGAGGGGGAGCACAGATACGCAGTATTTT
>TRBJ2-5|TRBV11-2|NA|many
CASSLDLDRYGETQYF
TGTGCCAGCAGCTTAGACCTCGACAGATACGGGGAGACCCAGTACTTC
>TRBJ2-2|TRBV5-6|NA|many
CASSFYREVAGELFF
TGTGCCAGCAGCTTCTACAGGGAGGTAGCGGGGGAGCTGTTTTTT
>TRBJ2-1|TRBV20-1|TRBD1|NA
CSARVLAGGLNEQFF
TGCAGTGCTAGAGTTTTGGCAGGGGGCCTGAATGAGCAGTTCTTC
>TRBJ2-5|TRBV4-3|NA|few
CASSQSWAGYRETQYF
TGCGCCAGCAGCCAGAGCTGGGCGGGCTATAGGGAGACCCAGTACTTC
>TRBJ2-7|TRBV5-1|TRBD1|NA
CASSLLGQGAYEQYF
TGCGCCAGCAGCTTGTTGGGACAGGGGGCCTACGAGCAGTACTTC
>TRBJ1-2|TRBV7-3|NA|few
CASSATGTPGLSGYTF
TGTGCCAGCAGCGCTACCGGGACCCCCGGCTTAAGTGGCTACACCTTC
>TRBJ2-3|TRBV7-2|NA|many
CASSSDYTDTQYF
TGTGCCAGCAGCTCGGACTACACAGATACGCAGTATTTT
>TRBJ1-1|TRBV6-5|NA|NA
CASSYSVPSSGTEAFF
TGTGCCAGCAGTTACTCGGTCCCCTCCAGTGGCACTGAAGCTTTCTTT
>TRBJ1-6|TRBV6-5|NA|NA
CASTAEGGSANSPLHF
TGTGCCAGCACCGCGGAGGGGGGATCGGCGAATTCACCCCTCCACTTT
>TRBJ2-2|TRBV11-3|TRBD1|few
CASSHPGTANTGELFF
TGTGCCAGCAGCCACCCCGGGACAGCGAACACCGGGGAGCTGTTTTTT
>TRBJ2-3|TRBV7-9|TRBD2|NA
CASRLGLGSTDTQYF
TGTGCCAGCAGACTGGGACTAGGGAGCACAGATACGCAGTATTTT